Each of the 13 T cell receptor beta chains below was sequenced from the same sample in a study of OX40 agonist ivuxolimab in advanced cancers. Profiling relied on immunoSEQ multiplex PCR, and the TCRdb table lists in-frame clones only, not all of them. The sample carries about 58,000 clones, roughly 80% recorded once. The sample consisted of CD4+ or CD8+ T cells sorted from blood, taken in a trial of the OX40 agonist ivuxolimab. The receptors here all came from an adult with an advanced solid tumor such as melanoma, head and neck, liver or kidney cancer.

This clone was recorded only once. This sequence joins TRBV5-1 and TRBJ2-2; 11 bases agree with TRBD2. The trim removed 2 bases at V and 5 bases at J, leaving 11 bases unmatched. Looked up from germline, CDR1 is SGHRS and CDR2 is YFSETQ. The length of the CDR3 is 18 residues. The CDR3 region is CASSFLPLGLAGTGELFF. The CDR3 nucleotides are TGCGCCAGCAGCTTCCTACCCCTTGGACTAGCGGGTACCGGGGAGCTGTTTTTT.

The CDR3 reads CAYGQGGNQPQHF. As DNA, the CDR3 is TGTGCCTATGGACAGGGAGGGAATCAGCCCCAGCATTTT. The chain employs TRBV30 and TRBJ1-5, with TRBD1 matching 8 bases. The germline V gene has CDR1 GTSNPN and CDR2 SVGIG (reference sequence). This CDR3 contains 13 residues. The trim removed 7 bases at V and 4 bases at J, leaving 6 bases unmatched.

The gene calls are TRBV19 and TRBJ1-2, with 7 nucleotides matching TRBD1. Germline CDR1 reads LNHDA; CDR2 reads SQIVND (reference sequence). The CDR3 length is 15 residues. J was trimmed by 4 bases and V by 5 bases; bases with no gene match: 10. The CDR3 DNA is TGTGCCAGTAGTCAGCACTCCGGGACAGTCTATGGCTACACCTTC. The encoded protein is CASSQHSGTVYGYTF.

This clone has more than one count but fewer than ten. The V and J genes are TRBV29-1 and TRBJ1-1; no firm D call. Germline V gene lookup returns CDR1 SQVTM and CDR2 ANQGSEA. This CDR3 has 12 residues. Trimming took off 4 bases at V and 5 bases at J, with 11 bases between the two ends. CDR3 region: CSVAPGETEAFF. The CDR3 nucleotides read TGCAGCGTTGCCCCAGGCGAGACTGAAGCTTTCTTT.

The rearrangement links TRBV10-2 to TRBJ1-1, with no clear D. Deletions cut 4 bases from V and 1 base from J, with 7 bases between. Per germline, CDR1 WSHSY and CDR2 SAAADI. The CDR3 is made up of 13 amino acids. This CDR3 reads CASSAQRNTEAFF. As DNA, the CDR3 is TGCGCCAGCAGTGCTCAGAGGAACACTGAAGCTTTCTTT.

Only a few counts were recorded for this clone. The CDR3 reads CASSPGQGTSGELFF. The CDR3 coding sequence is TGTGCCAGCAGCCCGGGACAGGGTACGTCCGGGGAGCTGTTTTTT. The rearrangement joins TRBV5-6 to TRBJ2-2; 9 bases are a match to TRBD1. V was clipped by 4 bases and J by 6 bases; unmatched bases: 7. The CDR3 is made up of 15 amino acids. Germline assignment: CDR1 SGHDT and CDR2 YYEEEE.

The rearrangement links TRBV5-1 to TRBJ2-4; perhaps TRBD2 as D (5 bases). The V end was cut by 4 bases, the J end by 0 bases, with 8 bases between. The length of the CDR3 is 14 residues. The germline V gene encodes CDR1 SGHRS and CDR2 YFSETQ. The CDR3 nucleotides read TGCGCCAGCAGCCCTGGACTAGCCAAAAACATTCAGTACTTC. It specifies CASSPGLAKNIQYF. The full variable domain, in which reference TRBV5-1 and TRBJ2-4 provide the parts outside the CDR3, is KAGVTQTPRYLIKTRGQQVTLSCSPISGHRSVSWYQQTPGQGLQFLFEYFSETQRNKGNFPGRFSGRQFSNSRSEMNVSTLELGDSALYLCASSPGLAKNIQYFGAGTRLSVL.

The chain employs TRBV28 and TRBJ2-3; D perhaps matches TRBD1 (5 bases). This CDR3 comprises 14 residues. Per germline, CDR1 MDHEN and CDR2 SYDVKM. The V gene lost 3 bases and the J gene lost 6 bases, with 13 bases spanning the gap. As DNA, the CDR3 is TGTGCCAGCAGTTTGATAGGGGCAGGGGATACGCAGTATTTT. Translating it yields CASSLIGAGDTQYF.

This chain uses TRBV4-1 with TRBJ1-2; D is perhaps TRBD1 (6 bases). Trimming shortened V by 4 bases and J by 6 bases, and 18 bases separated the two germline ends. This CDR3 spans 15 amino acids. The germline V gene has CDR1 MGHRA and CDR2 YSYEKL. The CDR3 coding sequence is TGCGCCAGCAGCCCCCAAGTAACGGGACATAATGGCTACACCTTC. Its protein is CASSPQVTGHNGYTF.

This chain links TRBV2 with TRBJ2-4, with TRBD2 matching 7 bases. Germline CDR1 SNHLY, CDR2 FYNNEI. The CDR3 is 14 residues long. J gave up 9 bases and V 1 base, and 6 bases lay outside the gene matches. The CDR3 bases are TGTGCCAGCAGTGAAGTGTCGGGGGGAGGCATTCAGTACTTC. This codes for CASSEVSGGGIQYF.

The rearrangement uses TRBV11-2 and TRBJ2-5; 16 nucleotides agree with TRBD2. The CDR3 totals 17 residues. Germline values: CDR1 SGHAT, CDR2 FQNNGV. J was trimmed by 4 bases and V by 5 bases; bases with no gene match: 7. The CDR3 bases are TGTGCCAGCAGCCTGGGGACTAGCGGGGGGGCAGGAGAGACCCAGTACTTC. This codes for CASSLGTSGGAGETQYF. The full variable domain, rest sourced from reference TRBV11-2 and TRBJ2-5, is EAGVAQSPRYKIIEKRQSVAFWCNPISGHATLYWYQQILGQGPKLLIQFQNNGVVDDSQLPKDRFSAERLKGVDSTLKIQPAKLEDSAVYLCASSLGTSGGAGETQYFGPGTRLLVL.

This rearrangement joins TRBV11-2 to TRBJ1-6; TRBD1 matches at 7 bases. After removal of 4 bases from V and 10 bases from J, the junction contained 7 bases not matched to a gene. Germline CDR1 is SGHAT and CDR2 is FQNNGV. CDR3 size: 14 residues. CDR3 amino acids: CASSYDRVGSPLHF. CDR3 in DNA: TGTGCCAGCAGCTACGACAGGGTTGGGTCACCCCTCCACTTT. The full variable domain, rest sourced from reference TRBV11-2 and TRBJ1-6, is EAGVAQSPRYKIIEKRQSVAFWCNPISGHATLYWYQQILGQGPKLLIQFQNNGVVDDSQLPKDRFSAERLKGVDSTLKIQPAKLEDSAVYLCASSYDRVGSPLHFGNGTRLTVT.

The chain employs TRBV27 and TRBJ2-3, with 8 nucleotides matching TRBD2. The CDR3 contains 14 residues. Germline V gene lookup returns CDR1 MNHEY and CDR2 SMNVEV (reference sequence). V lost 6 bases, J lost 2 bases, and 4 bases stayed unmatched. The CDR3: CASRRGGTTDTQYF. DNA for the CDR3: TGTGCCAGCAGACGGGGGGGGACCACAGATACGCAGTATTTT.